These 30 T cell receptor beta chains were sequenced from one sample in a study of blood T cell repertoires in COVID-19. This table comes from immunoSEQ multiplex PCR, and its TCRdb copy is limited to in-frame clones, with some not included. The data contain roughly 220,000 clones, almost 90% of them singletons. The specimen was PBMCs or T cells enriched from blood (not recorded which). Receptors originate from a woman aged 45 to 65 with acute COVID-19.

The chain uses TRBV11-2 and TRBJ1-4; D may be TRBD1 (6 bases). Trimming took 5 bases from V and 4 from J, leaving 8 bases between them. This CDR3 is 13 amino acids long. In germline, CDR1 is SGHAT, CDR2 FQNNGV. DNA for the CDR3: TGTGCCAGCAGCAGGGGGTTTAATGAAAAACTGTTTTTT. Protein product: CASSRGFNEKLFF. Variable domain in full (rest from reference TRBV11-2 and TRBJ1-4): EAGVAQSPRYKIIEKRQSVAFWCNPISGHATLYWYQQILGQGPKLLIQFQNNGVVDDSQLPKDRFSAERLKGVDSTLKIQPAKLEDSAVYLCASSRGFNEKLFFGSGTQLSVL.

J is TRBJ2-5 and V is TRBV3-1 (or the pseudogene TRBV3-2); 9 bases are a match to TRBD2. The ends lost 4 bases at V and 5 bases at J; junction bases unmatched: 11. The germline V gene encodes CDR1 LGHDT and CDR2 YNNKEL (reference sequence). CDR3 length equals 16 residues. This CDR3 is CASSLGTSRGLETQYF. CDR3 bases: TGTGCCAGCAGCCTCGGGACTAGCAGGGGTTTGGAGACCCAGTACTTC.

As regards this clone: Other DNA sequences of this sample code for an identical CDR3. The rearrangement uses TRBV28 and TRBJ1-4; 11 nucleotides align to TRBD1. Germline V lookup: CDR1 MDHEN, CDR2 SYDVKM. The CDR3 runs to 15 residues. The V and J ends lost 4 bases and 7 bases, in that order; junction bases with no gene match: 5. The DNA for the CDR3 is TGTGCCAGCAGTTCACCCGGGACAGGGGGTGAAAAACTGTTTTTT. Amino acid sequence: CASSSPGTGGEKLFF.

V usage is TRBV11-1 and J usage is TRBJ2-1; TRBD2 aligns across 12 bases. In germline, CDR1 is SGHAT, CDR2 FQDESV (reference sequence). The junction had 8 bases not matched to a gene; V was cut back by 5 bases and J by 9 bases. This CDR3 is 15 amino acids long. The CDR3 bases are TGTGCCAGCAGCCCACGACTAGCGGGAGATGGTGAGCAGTTCTTC. Translated, it gives CASSPRLAGDGEQFF. Supplemented by reference TRBV11-1 and TRBJ2-1, the full variable domain reads EAEVAQSPRYKITEKSQAVAFWCDPISGHATLYWYRQILGQGPELLVQFQDESVVDDSQLPKDRFSAERLKGVDSTLKIQPAELGDSAMYLCASSPRLAGDGEQFFGPGTRLTVL.

The chain joins TRBV7-2 to TRBJ1-6; no definite D call. Per the germline V gene, CDR1 is SGHTA and CDR2 is FQGNSA. The V gene lost 1 base and the J gene lost 0 bases, with 10 bases spanning the gap. There are 17 residues in the CDR3. The CDR3 loop reads CASSLVWQFSYNSPLHF. Here the CDR3 DNA reads TGTGCCAGCAGCTTAGTGTGGCAGTTCTCCTATAATTCACCCCTCCACTTT.

This chain joins TRBV11-2 and TRBJ2-1, with TRBD2 identical over 7 bases. This CDR3 contains 17 residues. The germline gives CDR1 SGHAT, CDR2 FQNNGV. With 4 bases clipped from V and 6 bases from J, the junction kept 15 bases outside the gene matches. The CDR3 DNA follows: TGTGCCAGCAGCTCCTCGTTGGGGCTAGCGGTCGGCAATGAGCAGTTCTTC. Encoded protein: CASSSSLGLAVGNEQFF.

The J gene is TRBJ2-1, the V gene TRBV9; D possibly corresponds to TRBD1 (5 bases). V was shortened by 1 base and J by 6 bases, with 5 bases between the two germline ends. The CDR3 loop spans 12 amino acids. Germline assignment: CDR1 SGDLS and CDR2 YYNGEE. CDR3 amino acids: CASSVQGNEQFF. Here the CDR3 DNA reads TGTGCCAGCAGCGTACAGGGCAATGAGCAGTTCTTC. The entire variable domain, with the rest obtained from reference TRBV9 and TRBJ2-1, is as follows: DSGVTQTPKHLITATGQRVTLRCSPRSGDLSVYWYQQSLDQGLQFLIQYYNGEERAKGNILERFSAQQFPDLHSELNLSSLELGDSALYFCASSVQGNEQFFGPGTRLTVL.

The chain links TRBV12-3 or TRBV12-4 to TRBJ1-5, with TRBD1 identical over 7 bases. This CDR3 region has 13 residues. V trimming: 3 bases; J trimming: 5 bases; junction bases outside the gene matches: 1. The CDR3 sequence is CASSFDRDQPQHF. DNA for the CDR3: TGTGCCAGCAGTTTCGACAGGGATCAGCCCCAGCATTTT.

The J gene is TRBJ1-4, the V gene TRBV28, with D unclear. Trimming pared 1 base from V and 5 bases from J, leaving 8 bases between. Germline V gives CDR1 MDHEN, CDR2 SYDVKM. The CDR3 consists of 14 residues. This CDR3 reads CASSLSPGNEKLFF. The CDR3 nucleotides are TGTGCCAGCAGTTTATCCCCGGGGAATGAAAAACTGTTTTTT.

The rearrangement links TRBV20-1 to TRBJ2-3, with TRBD2 matching over 11 bases. Losses at the gene ends were 3 bases for V and 6 bases for J; bases not matched to a gene: 5. The CDR3 extends over 14 amino acids. The germline V gene has CDR1 DFQATT and CDR2 SNEGSKA (reference sequence). This chain's CDR3 is CSASDLAGGDTQYF. In DNA, the CDR3 is TGCAGTGCTAGTGATCTAGCGGGAGGTGATACGCAGTATTTT.

The CDR3 spells CASSDETGLLYQPQHF. The CDR3 DNA is TGTGCCAGCAGTGACGAGACAGGGTTGCTGTATCAGCCCCAGCATTTT. The chain is built from TRBV6-1 and TRBJ1-5; TRBD1 matches 7 bases. Germline lookup yields CDR1 MNHNS and CDR2 SASEGT. The CDR3 is 16 residues long. After removal of 3 bases from V and 5 bases from J, the junction contained 10 bases not matched to a gene.

The V and J genes are TRBV10-3 and TRBJ2-5; 9 nucleotides match TRBD2. Germline values: CDR1 ENHRY, CDR2 SYGVKD. This CDR3 spans 15 amino acids. V lost 6 bases and J lost 5; bases outside the gene matches: 10. The CDR3 sequence is CAISGRGRGLETQYF. CDR3 nucleotides: TGTGCCATCAGCGGTCGCGGGAGGGGGTTGGAGACCCAGTACTTC.

The chain links TRBV5-1 to TRBJ2-3; 8 bases fit TRBD1. The CDR3 runs 15 residues. Looked up from germline, CDR1 is SGHRS and CDR2 is YFSETQ. After removal of 2 bases from V and 3 bases from J, the junction contained 5 bases not matched to a gene. The CDR3 protein is CASSFGQGHTDTQYF. CDR3 coding DNA: TGCGCCAGCAGCTTTGGACAGGGCCATACAGATACGCAGTATTTT.

The rearrangement joins TRBV27 to TRBJ2-1; D might be TRBD2 (5 bases). Germline loops: CDR1 MNHEY, CDR2 SMNVEV (reference sequence). CDR3 size: 13 residues. V dropped 3 bases and J dropped 8 bases, with 11 bases sitting between them. CDR3 in DNA: TGTGCCAGCAGTTTCACTAGTATGGATGAGCAGTTCTTC. Its translation: CASSFTSMDEQFF.

This clone was counted a few times. V and J are TRBV21-1 and TRBJ2-1; the table's D call, TRBD2, was not checked against the DNA. TRBV21-1 has pseudogene status. The CDR3 has 18 amino acids. The CDR3 sequence: CASPPTTSGRRNCNEQFF. For the CDR3, the DNA is TGTGCCAGCCCACCCACGACTAGCGGGAGGAGGAATTGCAATGAGCAGTTCTTC.

V usage is TRBV5-1 and J usage is TRBJ2-5; 10 nucleotides align to TRBD1. Losses at the gene ends were 4 bases for V and 4 bases for J; bases not matched to a gene: 13. The CDR3 sequence is 17 residues long. Germline lookup yields CDR1 SGHRS and CDR2 YFSETQ. The CDR3: CASSKGGDRGASETQYF. CDR3 bases: TGCGCCAGCAGCAAGGGAGGGGACAGGGGTGCATCAGAGACCCAGTACTTC.

The gene calls are TRBV5-3 and TRBJ1-1, with D perhaps matching TRBD1 (6 bases). TRBV5-3 is labeled an ORF, and its function is uncertain. CDR3 length: 19 residues. Trimming stripped 4 bases from V and 0 bases from J, with 25 bases between. Written as DNA, the CDR3 is TGTGCCAGAAGCCTCCATGGAGAGCAGGGGCCGTCTATGAACACTGAAGCTTTCTTT. Protein product: CARSLHGEQGPSMNTEAFF.

The gene calls are TRBV28 and TRBJ2-1, with 11 nucleotides matching TRBD2. This CDR3 is built from 16 residues. Germline CDR1 MDHEN, CDR2 SYDVKM. The ends lost 5 bases at V and 4 bases at J; junction bases unmatched: 7. The CDR3 DNA reads TGTGCCAGCAGTGGGGAGGGACTAGCGGATTACAATGAGCAGTTCTTC. Translating it yields CASSGEGLADYNEQFF.

J is TRBJ2-7 and V is TRBV30; TRBD1 agrees at 8 bases. V gave up 0 bases and J gave up 3 bases; unmatched junction bases: 1. The CDR3 covers 13 residues. Germline V lookup: CDR1 GTSNPN, CDR2 SVGIG (reference sequence). The CDR3 DNA reads as TGTGCCTGGAGTGTAGGACAGGGCTACGAGCAGTACTTC. This gives the protein CAWSVGQGYEQYF.

The CDR3 region has the DNA TGTGCCAGCAGCTCCCGACTAGCGGGAGAAAATGAGCAGTTCTTC. Translating gives CASSSRLAGENEQFF. The chain is built from TRBV7-3 and TRBJ2-1; 12 bases are shared with TRBD2. Trimming took 4 bases from V and 7 from J; bases not matched to a gene: 5. This CDR3 contains 15 residues. Germline V gene sequence: CDR1 SGHTA, CDR2 FQGTGA.

The chain's CDR3 is CASSMAFSPNTEAFF. The CDR3 coding sequence is TGTGCCAGTAGTATGGCCTTCTCCCCGAACACTGAAGCTTTCTTT. The chain joins TRBV19 to TRBJ1-1; D remains unclear. CDR3 length: 15 amino acids. Looked up from germline, CDR1 is LNHDA and CDR2 is SQIVND (reference sequence). The V gene lost 3 bases and the J gene lost 1 base, with 12 bases spanning the gap.

V and J are TRBV4-3 and TRBJ1-4, with D possibly TRBD1 on 5 matching bases. The CDR3 runs to 17 residues. V gave up 0 bases and J gave up 3 bases, with 14 bases separating them. Per germline, CDR1 LGHNA and CDR2 YSLEER. The CDR3 sequence: CASSQDGREEANEKLFF. DNA for the CDR3: TGCGCCAGCAGCCAAGATGGCAGGGAGGAGGCTAATGAAAAACTGTTTTTT.

This clone appeared once. V is TRBV5-5 and J is TRBJ2-2; 11 nucleotides agree with TRBD1. With V trimmed by 3 bases and J by 7 bases, 8 bases remained unmatched. CDR1 and CDR2 (germline): SGHKS, YYEKEE (reference sequence). The CDR3 length is 16 residues. The CDR3 region is CASSSKDRGRDGELFF. The CDR3 region has the DNA TGTGCCAGCAGCTCTAAGGACAGGGGGCGAGACGGGGAGCTGTTTTTT.

The chain links TRBV28 to TRBJ2-1, with 7 bases identical to TRBD2. Germline assignment: CDR1 MDHEN and CDR2 SYDVKM. CDR3 size: 16 residues. The trim removed 3 bases at V and 4 bases at J, leaving 9 bases unmatched. The CDR3 here is CASSFQSGDLYNEQFF. The CDR3 region has the DNA TGTGCCAGCAGTTTCCAAAGCGGGGATCTTTACAATGAGCAGTTCTTC.

This chain links TRBV27 with TRBJ2-5; 14 bases fit TRBD2. V gave up 4 bases and J gave up 4 bases; unmatched junction bases: 2. Germline V gene sequence: CDR1 MNHEY, CDR2 SMNVEV (reference sequence). This CDR3 is 15 amino acids long. DNA for the CDR3: TGTGCCAGCAGTTCCGGACTAGCGGGAGGAGAGACCCAGTACTTC. Residues: CASSSGLAGGETQYF.

V usage is TRBV4-1 and J usage is TRBJ2-7, with 12 bases aligning to TRBD2. The trim removed 1 base at V and 4 bases at J, leaving 2 bases unmatched. The CDR3 is 15 amino acids. CDR1 and CDR2 from the germline V gene are MGHRA and YSYEKL. The CDR3 reads CASSQGTSGVYEQYF. In DNA, the CDR3 is TGCGCCAGCAGCCAAGGGACTAGCGGGGTGTACGAGCAGTACTTC.

The V and J genes are TRBV6-5 and TRBJ2-1; 7 bases are a match to TRBD2. V was pared by 3 bases and J by 0 bases, with 5 bases of the junction left unmatched. Germline assignment: CDR1 MNHEY and CDR2 SVGAGI. The CDR3 is 16 amino acids. CDR3 protein: CASSYRGGGSYNEQFF. CDR3 bases: TGTGCCAGCAGTTATCGAGGCGGGGGCTCCTACAATGAGCAGTTCTTC.

This clone appeared a single time. The gene calls are TRBV29-1 and TRBJ2-2; 8 nucleotides agree with TRBD2. V trimming: 7 bases; J trimming: 3 bases; junction bases outside the gene matches: 7. The V gene's germline CDR1 is SQVTM and CDR2 ANQGSEA. The CDR3 loop spans 14 amino acids. The CDR3 region is CSATGRAHTGELFF. The CDR3 coding sequence is TGCAGCGCTACCGGGAGGGCCCACACCGGGGAGCTGTTTTTT.

The genes are TRBV27 and TRBJ1-1, with a tentative D call TRBD1 (6 bases). Between the trimmed V and J ends, which lost 2 bases and 3 bases, there was a span of 16 bases. The CDR3 spans 16 residues. The germline V gene encodes CDR1 MNHEY and CDR2 SMNVEV (reference sequence). The CDR3 nucleotides read TGTGCCAGCAGTTTAAAGGGTTGGGCAGGGGACACTGAAGCTTTCTTT. Its translation: CASSLKGWAGDTEAFF.

DNA for the CDR3: TGTGCCAGCAGTTCAGGGGCCGGGGAGCTGTTTTTT. It yields the protein CASSSGAGELFF. This sequence joins TRBV28 and TRBJ2-2; maybe TRBD1 (6 bases). Germline CDR1 is MDHEN and CDR2 is SYDVKM. This CDR3 spans 12 amino acids. V lost 4 bases, J lost 6 bases, and 6 bases lay in between.